The sequence of this T cell receptor (beta chain) was determined in a study of T-cell memory formation after mild COVID-19. In TCRdb, the 5' RACE reads were re-called with MiXCR into one record per CDR3 protein. The data contain 300,000 to 400,000 distinct CDR3 sequences, 15% to 20% of them singletons. This CDR3 region has 13 residues. The V and J ends lost 3 bases and 2 bases respectively, with 5 bases between them. The specimen sequenced was PBMCs or a T cell subset sorted from them (not recorded which). This TCR derives from a man aged 18 to 29 who had mild COVID-19 (a few samples of this study predate the infection). Cell type and time point are not known. The rearrangement links TRBV12-3 or TRBV12-4 to TRBJ2-4; D uncertain. This CDR3 reads CASSFFTKNIQYF. In nucleotides, the CDR3 is TGTGCCAGCAGTTTTTTTACCAAAAACATTCAGTACTTC.